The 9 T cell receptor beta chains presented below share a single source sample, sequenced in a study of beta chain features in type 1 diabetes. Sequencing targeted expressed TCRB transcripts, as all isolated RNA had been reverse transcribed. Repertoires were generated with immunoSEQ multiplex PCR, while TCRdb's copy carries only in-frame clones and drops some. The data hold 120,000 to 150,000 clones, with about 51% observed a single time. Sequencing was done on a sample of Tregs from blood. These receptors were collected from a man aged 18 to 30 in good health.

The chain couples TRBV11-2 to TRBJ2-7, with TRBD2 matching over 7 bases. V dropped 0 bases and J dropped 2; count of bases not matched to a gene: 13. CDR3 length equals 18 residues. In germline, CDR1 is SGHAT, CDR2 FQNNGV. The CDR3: CASSLDRLGGDLTYEQYF. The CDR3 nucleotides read TGTGCCAGCAGCTTAGACCGATTGGGAGGGGACTTGACCTACGAGCAGTACTTC. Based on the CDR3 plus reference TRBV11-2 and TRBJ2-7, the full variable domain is EAGVAQSPRYKIIEKRQSVAFWCNPISGHATLYWYQQILGQGPKLLIQFQNNGVVDDSQLPKDRFSAERLKGVDSTLKIQPAKLEDSAVYLCASSLDRLGGDLTYEQYFGPGTRLTVT.

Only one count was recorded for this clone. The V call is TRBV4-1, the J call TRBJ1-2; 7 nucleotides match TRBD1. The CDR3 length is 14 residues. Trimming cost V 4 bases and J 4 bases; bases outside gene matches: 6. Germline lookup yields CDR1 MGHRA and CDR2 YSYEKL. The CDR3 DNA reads TGCGCCAGCAGCCTCGCCGGACAGGTCTATGGCTACACCTTC. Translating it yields CASSLAGQVYGYTF.

CDR3 protein: CASSFTEEAFF. CDR3 nucleotides: TGTGCCAGCAGTTTTACGGAGGAAGCTTTCTTT. The J gene is TRBJ1-1, the V gene TRBV28; no clear D gene. Per germline, CDR1 MDHEN and CDR2 SYDVKM. This CDR3 contains 11 residues. The germline V and J ends were trimmed by 3 bases and 8 bases, with 7 bases remaining between them.

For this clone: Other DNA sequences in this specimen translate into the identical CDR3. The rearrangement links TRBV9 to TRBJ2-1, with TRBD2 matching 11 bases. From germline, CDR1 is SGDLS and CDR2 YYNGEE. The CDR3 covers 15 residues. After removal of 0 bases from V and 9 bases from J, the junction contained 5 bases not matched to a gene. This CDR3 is CASSVDSGRAVEQFF. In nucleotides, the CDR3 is TGTGCCAGCAGCGTAGATAGCGGGAGGGCCGTTGAGCAGTTCTTC. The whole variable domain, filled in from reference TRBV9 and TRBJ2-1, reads DSGVTQTPKHLITATGQRVTLRCSPRSGDLSVYWYQQSLDQGLQFLIQYYNGEERAKGNILERFSAQQFPDLHSELNLSSLELGDSALYFCASSVDSGRAVEQFFGPGTRLTVL.

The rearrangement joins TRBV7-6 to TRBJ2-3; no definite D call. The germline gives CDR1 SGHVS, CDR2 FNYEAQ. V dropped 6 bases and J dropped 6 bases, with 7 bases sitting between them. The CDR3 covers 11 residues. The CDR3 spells CASSVRDTQYF. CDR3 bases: TGTGCCAGCAGTGTTCGGGATACGCAGTATTTT.

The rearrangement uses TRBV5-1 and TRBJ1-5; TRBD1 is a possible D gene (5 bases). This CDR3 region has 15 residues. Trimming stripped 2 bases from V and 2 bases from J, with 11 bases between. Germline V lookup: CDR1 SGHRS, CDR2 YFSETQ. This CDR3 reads CASSFIDSRNQPQHF. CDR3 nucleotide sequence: TGCGCCAGCAGCTTCATTGACAGCCGCAATCAGCCCCAGCATTTT.

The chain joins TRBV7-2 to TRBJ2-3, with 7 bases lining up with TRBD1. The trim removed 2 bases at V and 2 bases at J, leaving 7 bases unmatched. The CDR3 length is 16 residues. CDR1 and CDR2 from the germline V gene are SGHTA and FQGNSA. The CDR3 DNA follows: TGTGCCAGCAGCTTAATGGGACAGACGTCCACAGATACGCAGTATTTT. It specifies CASSLMGQTSTDTQYF.

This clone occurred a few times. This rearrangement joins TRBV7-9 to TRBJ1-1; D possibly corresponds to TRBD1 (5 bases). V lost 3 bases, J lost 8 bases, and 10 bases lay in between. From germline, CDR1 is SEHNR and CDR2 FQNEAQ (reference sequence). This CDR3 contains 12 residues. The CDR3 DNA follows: TGTGCCAGCAGCTTCCTCGACAGAGAAGCTTTCTTT. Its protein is CASSFLDREAFF.

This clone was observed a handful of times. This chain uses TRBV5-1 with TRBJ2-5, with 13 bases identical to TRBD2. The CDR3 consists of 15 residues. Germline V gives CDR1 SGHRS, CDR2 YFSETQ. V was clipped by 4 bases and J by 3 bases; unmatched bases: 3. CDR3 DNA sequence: TGCGCCAGCAGCGGGGGACTAGCGGGAAAAGAGACCCAGTACTTC. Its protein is CASSGGLAGKETQYF.